This entry features one T cell receptor (beta chain) sequence. The target antigen is unknown. The sample belongs to a study of neoadjuvant anti-PD-1 for oral cavity cancer. About the study: Before surgery, most patients got three to four biweekly 3 mg/kg nivolumab doses.

The assay was immunoSEQ multiplex PCR, and TCRdb's table has in-frame clones only and misses some. The table records about 14,000 clones, roughly 70% of them present only once. Findings and limits, study-wide: TCR analyses covered only a few patients per response group. Higher pretreatment Treg/Th17 ratios tracked higher pretreatment blood clonality.

CDR1 and CDR2 (germline): GTSNPN, SVGIG (reference sequence). V lost 5 bases to trimming and J lost 5 bases, with 10 bases between them. The CDR3 extends over 11 amino acids. Time point defined: after neoadjuvant nivolumab, at surgical resection. Patients were newly diagnosed with stage II-IVA oral cavity squamous cell carcinoma without prior systemic or radiation treatment. The TCR comes from a person between 40 and 80 years old with oral cavity squamous cell carcinoma. Sequencing used PBMCs, obtained after nivolumab (anti-PD-1) treatment. This chain uses TRBV30 with TRBJ2-7; D perhaps matches TRBD1 (6 bases). The CDR3 reads CAWFDRNEQYF. CDR3 DNA: TGTGCCTGGTTCGACAGGAACGAGCAGTACTTC.